Listed below are T cell receptor beta chains from one sample, sequenced in a study of T-cell memory formation after mild COVID-19. TCRdb re-analysed the 5' RACE reads in MiXCR, keeping a single row per CDR3 protein. The sample consists of roughly 280,000 distinct CDR3 sequences, approximately 8.4% of them appearing once. The sample taken for sequencing was PBMCs or a T cell subset sorted from them (not recorded which). The receptor source for this set is a man younger than 35 who had mild COVID-19 (a few samples of this study predate the infection). Cell type and time point are not known. The CDR3 runs from the conserved cysteine through the conserved F or W. A D gene is named only where the DNA matches it firmly. Clone sizes are given selectively: once, few, many, or a class where the clone is expanded.

J gene	D gene	clone size	V gene	CDR3 protein	CDR3 DNA
TRBJ2-3	NA	few	TRBV7-3	CASSVWHSTDTQYF	TGTGCCAGCAGCGTCTGGCATAGCACAGATACGCAGTATTTT
TRBJ1-5	NA	many	TRBV6-2/TRBV6-3	CASSSNSNQPQHF	TGTGCCAGCAGTTCTAACAGCAATCAGCCCCAGCATTTT
TRBJ2-3	NA	NA	TRBV7-9	CASSSPWGTDTQYF	TGTGCCAGCAGCTCCCCCTGGGGCACAGATACGCAGTATTTT
TRBJ1-1	TRBD1	few	TRBV18	CASSPGQSTEAFF	TGTGCCAGCTCACCGGGACAGAGCACTGAAGCTTTCTTT
TRBJ2-3	NA	NA	TRBV29-1	CSVVTGARTDTQYF	TGCAGCGTTGTTACGGGGGCGCGCACAGATACGCAGTATTTT
TRBJ2-4	TRBD1	many	TRBV7-2	CASSLEGAAKNIQYF	TGTGCCAGCAGCTTAGAGGGGGCGGCCAAAAACATTCAGTACTTC
TRBJ1-5	NA	NA	TRBV6-2/TRBV6-3	CASTLVPQQPQHF	TGTGCCAGCACTCTAGTACCTCAGCAGCCCCAGCATTTT
TRBJ1-5	TRBD1	few	TRBV7-2	CASSLEGQGVQPQHF	TGTGCCAGCAGCTTAGAAGGACAGGGGGTCCAGCCCCAGCATTTT
TRBJ1-3	NA	NA	TRBV12-3/TRBV12-4	CASSLTQGGNTIYF	TGTGCCAGCAGTTTGACTCAGGGTGGAAACACCATATATTTT
TRBJ2-3	NA	many	TRBV4-1	CASSQEGDPSTDTQYF	TGCGCCAGCAGCCAAGAGGGGGACCCTAGCACAGATACGCAGTATTTT
TRBJ2-6	NA	many	TRBV7-6	CASSSRASGANVLTF	TGTGCCAGCAGCTCCAGGGCATCTGGGGCCAACGTCCTGACTTTC
TRBJ1-1	TRBD1	NA	TRBV4-3	CASSQRTGSMNTEAFF	TGCGCCAGCAGCCAACGGACAGGATCTATGAACACTGAAGCTTTCTTT
TRBJ1-1	NA	NA	TRBV6-4	CASSATGRNEEAFF	TGTGCCAGCAGTGCCACGGGGAGAAACGAAGAAGCTTTCTTT
TRBJ1-2	NA	few	TRBV4-1	CASSPGPGAYGYTF	TGCGCCAGCAGCCCCGGACCGGGTGCTTATGGCTACACCTTC
TRBJ1-2	NA	NA	TRBV5-1	CASGSGANYGYTF	TGCGCCAGCGGTTCAGGGGCTAACTATGGCTACACCTTC
TRBJ2-5	NA	NA	TRBV27	CASRGGAQETQYF	TGTGCCAGCAGGGGGGGGGCCCAAGAGACCCAGTACTTC
TRBJ2-3	NA	NA	TRBV24-1	CATSELADTQYF	TGTGCCACCAGTGAGCTCGCAGATACGCAGTATTTT